These 27 T cell receptor beta chains originate from one sample sequenced in a study of PD-1 blockade in classical Hodgkin lymphoma. Assay: immunoSEQ multiplex PCR; the TCRdb copy retains only in-frame clones and omits some. The table includes tens of thousands of clones, 70% to 90% detected once. Time point here: cycle 4 day 1 (C4D1), after five to seven weeks of nivolumab. The patients all showed relapse after autologous stem cell transplantation, while their brentuximab vedotin exposure varied. The specimen comprised peripheral blood mononuclear cells (PBMCs), sampled before the fourth cycle of nivolumab. All receptors come from a human donor with classical Hodgkin lymphoma.

The chain links TRBV12-2 to TRBJ1-6. TRBV12-2 is classified as a pseudogene. CDR3 length: 17 amino acids. DNA for the CDR3: TGTGCAAGTCGCTTAGCAGAGTCGGGACTTGACAATTCACCCCTCCACTTT. It yields the protein CASRLAESGLDNSPLHF.

This clone is a singleton in its sample. The V and J genes are TRBV27 and TRBJ1-6; no reliable D call. Germline V gives CDR1 MNHEY, CDR2 SMNVEV (reference sequence). V was clipped by 6 bases and J by 7 bases, with 19 bases between them. The CDR3 sequence is 16 residues long. DNA of the CDR3: TGTGCCAGCAGCCATGCCGCGGGTGTGGGGAATTCACCCCTCCACTTT. Translation gives CASSHAAGVGNSPLHF.

This clone was observed once. V and J are TRBV5-1 and TRBJ1-4; TRBD1 might be the D (6 bases). Germline V gene lookup returns CDR1 SGHRS and CDR2 YFSETQ. This CDR3 has 13 residues. Deletions cut 6 bases from V and 4 bases from J, with 10 bases between. The CDR3 nucleotides are TGCGCCAGCACCACAGGGAATAATGAAAAACTGTTTTTT. Its translation is CASTTGNNEKLFF.

This chain uses TRBV7-2 with TRBJ1-5, with D maybe TRBD1 (6 bases). V dropped 1 base and J dropped 5 bases, with 12 bases sitting between them. Germline CDR1 reads SGHTA; CDR2 reads FQGNSA. The CDR3 has 15 residues. CDR3 amino acids: CASSLDRGRDQPQHF. For the CDR3, the DNA is TGTGCCAGCAGCTTAGATAGGGGGAGGGATCAGCCCCAGCATTTT.

This clone came up once. V usage is TRBV5-1 and J usage is TRBJ1-5, with unresolved D. V lost 0 bases and J lost 0, with 13 bases in between. This CDR3 region has 17 residues. Germline assignment: CDR1 SGHRS and CDR2 YFSETQ. The CDR3 loop is CASSLGPTGHSNQPQHF. CDR3 sequence (DNA): TGCGCCAGCAGCTTGGGACCGACTGGGCATAGCAATCAGCCCCAGCATTTT.

As DNA, the CDR3 is TGTGCCATCAGTGATCTAGGGACGGACAATTCACCCCTCCACTTT. Protein: CAISDLGTDNSPLHF. The chain employs TRBV10-3 and TRBJ1-6; TRBD1 might be the D (5 bases). Trimming pared 3 bases from V and 7 bases from J, leaving 13 bases between. The CDR3 has 15 residues. CDR1 ENHRY and CDR2 SYGVKD come from the germline V gene.

This chain uses TRBV7-9 with TRBJ1-1, with TRBD1 as a possible D gene (5 bases). The CDR3 is made up of 15 amino acids. V dropped 5 bases and J dropped 4 bases, with 17 bases sitting between them. Germline CDR1 is SEHNR and CDR2 is FQNEAQ (reference sequence). CDR3 residues: CASSPRDLSITEAFF. CDR3 nucleotides: TGTGCCAGCAGCCCCCGGGACTTGTCTATCACTGAAGCTTTCTTT.

The CDR3 loop is CASSLAGSYNSPLHF. The CDR3 DNA reads as TGCGCCAGCAGCCTGGCTGGCTCCTATAATTCACCCCTCCACTTT. This chain joins TRBV5-1 and TRBJ1-6, with unresolved D. In germline, CDR1 is SGHRS, CDR2 YFSETQ. Trimming removed 4 bases at V and 0 bases at J, with 8 bases between. The CDR3 length is 15 residues.

V and J are TRBV7-9 and TRBJ1-5; D is perhaps TRBD1 (5 bases). The germline V gene encodes CDR1 SEHNR and CDR2 FQNEAQ (reference sequence). The CDR3 spans 15 residues. Trimming stripped 5 bases from V and 7 bases from J, with 18 bases between. The CDR3 here is CASSVGMGLGQPQHF. The CDR3 DNA is TGTGCCAGCAGCGTAGGGATGGGGCTAGGACAGCCCCAGCATTTT.

Concerning this clone: This same CDR3 is encoded by further DNA sequences in the sample. The rearrangement joins TRBV5-1 to TRBJ1-5; D may be TRBD1 (5 bases). The V gene's germline CDR1 is SGHRS and CDR2 YFSETQ. The V gene lost 4 bases and the J gene lost 5 bases, with 10 bases spanning the gap. This CDR3 spans 13 amino acids. CDR3 sequence reads: CASSLEGHQPQHF. Written as DNA, the CDR3 is TGCGCCAGCAGCCTTGAGGGGCATCAGCCCCAGCATTTT.

The V gene is TRBV19, the J gene TRBJ1-5; D unresolved. The CDR3 is 15 amino acids. Germline V gene sequence: CDR1 LNHDA, CDR2 SQIVND (reference sequence). Trimming pared 6 bases from V and 0 bases from J, leaving 12 bases between. CDR3 amino acids: CASRVGEHSNQPQHF. The CDR3 coding sequence is TGTGCCAGTAGAGTGGGAGAGCATAGCAATCAGCCCCAGCATTTT. Based on the CDR3 plus reference TRBV19 and TRBJ1-5, the full variable domain is DGGITQSPKYLFRKEGQNVTLSCEQNLNHDAMYWYRQDPGQGLRLIYYSQIVNDFQKGDIAEGYSVSREKKESFPLTVTSAQKNPTAFYLCASRVGEHSNQPQHFGDGTRLSIL.

The chain recombines TRBV6-5 with TRBJ2-3, with TRBD1 matching 9 bases. V lost 5 bases, J lost 3 bases, and 6 bases stayed unmatched. Germline CDR1 MNHEY, CDR2 SVGAGI. This CDR3 has 15 residues. The CDR3 DNA reads TGTGCCAGCAGTCAGGGACAGGGAAAAACAGATACGCAGTATTTT. Translation gives CASSQGQGKTDTQYF.

This clone was seen once. This chain joins TRBV5-1 and TRBJ2-7, with D possibly TRBD1 on 6 matching bases. Trimming removed 0 bases from V and 4 bases from J, with 11 bases in between. CDR1 and CDR2 from the germline V gene are SGHRS and YFSETQ. The length of the CDR3 is 14 residues. CDR3 nucleotide sequence: TGCGCCAGCAGCTTGGTGCCAGGGGAGTACGAGCAGTACTTC. Translation: CASSLVPGEYEQYF. Full variable domain (rest looked up from reference TRBV5-1 and TRBJ2-7): KAGVTQTPRYLIKTRGQQVTLSCSPISGHRSVSWYQQTPGQGLQFLFEYFSETQRNKGNFPGRFSGRQFSNSRSEMNVSTLELGDSALYLCASSLVPGEYEQYFGPGTRLTVT.

The rearrangement links TRBV10-3 to TRBJ2-7; either TRBD1 or TRBD2 may supply D (5 bases each). Germline V gene lookup returns CDR1 ENHRY and CDR2 SYGVKD. V dropped 11 bases and J dropped 3 bases, with 17 bases sitting between them. The CDR3 has 13 amino acids. The DNA of the CDR3 is TGTGCCGTCTGGGACGGGTTCTACTACGAGCAGTACTTC. This encodes CAVWDGFYYEQYF.

The V and J genes are TRBV20-1 and TRBJ1-2, with 7 bases aligning to TRBD1. This CDR3 has 10 residues. Trimming at V came to 4 bases and at J to 8 bases, leaving 1 base not matched to a gene. Germline lookup yields CDR1 DFQATT and CDR2 SNEGSKA (reference sequence). In DNA form, the CDR3 reads TGCAGTGCTAAGGGGGCGGGCTACACCTTC. Encoded protein: CSAKGAGYTF.

There are a few counts of this clone. J is TRBJ1-2 and V is TRBV5-1; the D gene is possibly TRBD1 (5 bases). In germline, CDR1 is SGHRS, CDR2 YFSETQ. The germline V and J ends were trimmed by 4 bases and 8 bases, with 15 bases remaining between them. The CDR3 runs 13 residues. CDR3 amino acids: CASSVGSGFGYTF. In nucleotides, the CDR3 is TGCGCCAGCAGCGTCGGGTCAGGGTTCGGCTACACCTTC.

The chain carries TRBV29-1 and TRBJ2-3; 9 nucleotides align to TRBD1. CDR1 and CDR2 from the germline V gene are SQVTM and ANQGSEA. The CDR3 consists of 13 residues. The V and J ends lost 7 bases and 1 base, in that order; junction bases with no gene match: 3. For the CDR3, the DNA is TGCAGCGGTGACAGGGGGGGCACAGATACGCAGTATTTT. It translates to CSGDRGGTDTQYF.

The rearrangement uses TRBV4-1 and TRBJ2-1; D may be TRBD2 (7 bases). Germline-derived CDR1 and CDR2 are MGHRA and YSYEKL. The CDR3 runs to 14 residues. Trimming took 4 bases from V and 6 from J, leaving 13 bases between them. The CDR3 loop is CASSRKGGINEQFF. The CDR3 nucleotides read TGCGCCAGCAGCCGCAAGGGGGGGATCAATGAGCAGTTCTTC.

The CDR3 DNA reads as TGCGCCAGCAGCACGAAACTAGCTGCCTACGAGCAGTACTTC. It codes for CASSTKLAAYEQYF. The rearrangement uses TRBV5-1 and TRBJ2-7; tentative D call: TRBD2 (6 bases). The CDR3 runs 14 residues. V lost 4 bases and J 2 bases, leaving 13 bases between the germline ends. CDR1 and CDR2 from the germline V gene are SGHRS and YFSETQ.

The chain employs TRBV19 and TRBJ1-1, with 11 bases identical to TRBD1. Trimming at V came to 5 bases and at J to 7 bases, leaving 6 bases not matched to a gene. This CDR3 comprises 14 residues. Germline CDR1 is LNHDA and CDR2 is SQIVND (reference sequence). The CDR3 DNA reads TGTGCCAGTAGTCCGGGACAGGGGGTAAGTGAAGCTTTCTTT. It is translated as CASSPGQGVSEAFF.

The chain has TRBV29-1 and TRBJ1-5, with 7 nucleotides matching TRBD1. The length of the CDR3 is 13 residues. Germline V CDR1 and CDR2: SQVTM, ANQGSEA. V lost 5 bases to trimming and J lost 7 bases; unmatched junction nucleotides: 8. The CDR3 loop is CSVMTGSNQPQHF. Written as DNA, the CDR3 is TGCAGCGTTATGACAGGGTCTAACCAGCCCCAGCATTTT. Using reference TRBV29-1 and TRBJ1-5 for the parts outside the CDR3, the full variable domain is SAVISQKPSRDICQRGTSLTIQCQVDSQVTMMFWYRQQPGQSLTLIATANQGSEATYESGFVIDKFPISRPNLTFSTLTVSNMSPEDSSIYLCSVMTGSNQPQHFGDGTRLSIL.

This clone was seen just once. This chain connects TRBV18 to TRBJ1-1, with TRBD1 matching 8 bases. The V gene end was trimmed by 3 bases and the J gene end by 5 bases; junction bases not matched to a gene: 8. This CDR3 region has 15 residues. CDR1 and CDR2 (germline): KGHSH, LQKENI. CDR3 bases: TGTGCCAGCTCACCTGAACAGGGGGTCTGGACTGAAGCTTTCTTT. Residues: CASSPEQGVWTEAFF. Full variable domain (remainder filled in from reference TRBV18 and TRBJ1-1): NAGVMQNPRHLVRRRGQEARLRCSPMKGHSHVYWYRQLPEEGLKFMVYLQKENIIDESGMPKERFSAEFPKEGPSILRIQQVVRGDSAAYFCASSPEQGVWTEAFFGQGTRLTVV.

The count of this clone is one. The chain has TRBV7-8 and TRBJ2-7; D gene unclear. The V end lost 1 base, the J end lost 2 bases, and 9 bases lay between the germline ends. This CDR3 region has 14 residues. Germline V gives CDR1 SGHVS, CDR2 FQNEAQ. CDR3 in DNA: TGTGCCAGCAGCTTAGGGCCACGAACCTACGAGCAGTACTTC. Translated, it gives CASSLGPRTYEQYF.

V gene TRBV15 combines with J gene TRBJ2-2; D may be TRBD1 or TRBD2 (6 bases each). Germline CDR1 reads LNHNV; CDR2 reads YYDKDF (reference sequence). Trimming left V 5 bases short and J 0 bases short, with 13 bases between. This CDR3 contains 16 residues. CDR3 amino acids: CATSSGGLANTGELFF. The DNA of the CDR3 is TGTGCCACCAGCTCTGGGGGGCTCGCGAACACCGGGGAGCTGTTTTTT.

This sequence joins TRBV5-1 and TRBJ1-1; the match to TRBD1 covers 8 bases. This CDR3 spans 16 amino acids. The trim removed 4 bases at V and 0 bases at J, leaving 8 bases unmatched. CDR1 and CDR2 (germline): SGHRS, YFSETQ. In nucleotides, the CDR3 is TGCGCCAGCAGCCCCGACAGGGGCCCAGTGAACACTGAAGCTTTCTTT. Encoded protein: CASSPDRGPVNTEAFF.

The chain joins TRBV9 to TRBJ1-3; D remains ambiguous. CDR3 length: 16 amino acids. CDR1 is SGDLS, CDR2 YYNGEE, per germline. V gave up 0 bases and J gave up 0 bases, with 10 bases separating them. The CDR3 nucleotides are TGTGCCAGCAGCGTAGGGCCCGGCGGCTCTGGAAACACCATATATTTT. It is translated as CASSVGPGGSGNTIYF.

The rearrangement links TRBV5-1 to TRBJ1-6; TRBD1 might be the D (5 bases). The CDR3 consists of 14 residues. Trimming left V 0 bases short and J 10 bases short, with 11 bases between. CDR1 is SGHRS, CDR2 YFSETQ, per germline. The CDR3, as DNA: TGCGCCAGCAGCTTGGAAAGGGGAGCATCACCCCTCCACTTT. Encoded protein: CASSLERGASPLHF.